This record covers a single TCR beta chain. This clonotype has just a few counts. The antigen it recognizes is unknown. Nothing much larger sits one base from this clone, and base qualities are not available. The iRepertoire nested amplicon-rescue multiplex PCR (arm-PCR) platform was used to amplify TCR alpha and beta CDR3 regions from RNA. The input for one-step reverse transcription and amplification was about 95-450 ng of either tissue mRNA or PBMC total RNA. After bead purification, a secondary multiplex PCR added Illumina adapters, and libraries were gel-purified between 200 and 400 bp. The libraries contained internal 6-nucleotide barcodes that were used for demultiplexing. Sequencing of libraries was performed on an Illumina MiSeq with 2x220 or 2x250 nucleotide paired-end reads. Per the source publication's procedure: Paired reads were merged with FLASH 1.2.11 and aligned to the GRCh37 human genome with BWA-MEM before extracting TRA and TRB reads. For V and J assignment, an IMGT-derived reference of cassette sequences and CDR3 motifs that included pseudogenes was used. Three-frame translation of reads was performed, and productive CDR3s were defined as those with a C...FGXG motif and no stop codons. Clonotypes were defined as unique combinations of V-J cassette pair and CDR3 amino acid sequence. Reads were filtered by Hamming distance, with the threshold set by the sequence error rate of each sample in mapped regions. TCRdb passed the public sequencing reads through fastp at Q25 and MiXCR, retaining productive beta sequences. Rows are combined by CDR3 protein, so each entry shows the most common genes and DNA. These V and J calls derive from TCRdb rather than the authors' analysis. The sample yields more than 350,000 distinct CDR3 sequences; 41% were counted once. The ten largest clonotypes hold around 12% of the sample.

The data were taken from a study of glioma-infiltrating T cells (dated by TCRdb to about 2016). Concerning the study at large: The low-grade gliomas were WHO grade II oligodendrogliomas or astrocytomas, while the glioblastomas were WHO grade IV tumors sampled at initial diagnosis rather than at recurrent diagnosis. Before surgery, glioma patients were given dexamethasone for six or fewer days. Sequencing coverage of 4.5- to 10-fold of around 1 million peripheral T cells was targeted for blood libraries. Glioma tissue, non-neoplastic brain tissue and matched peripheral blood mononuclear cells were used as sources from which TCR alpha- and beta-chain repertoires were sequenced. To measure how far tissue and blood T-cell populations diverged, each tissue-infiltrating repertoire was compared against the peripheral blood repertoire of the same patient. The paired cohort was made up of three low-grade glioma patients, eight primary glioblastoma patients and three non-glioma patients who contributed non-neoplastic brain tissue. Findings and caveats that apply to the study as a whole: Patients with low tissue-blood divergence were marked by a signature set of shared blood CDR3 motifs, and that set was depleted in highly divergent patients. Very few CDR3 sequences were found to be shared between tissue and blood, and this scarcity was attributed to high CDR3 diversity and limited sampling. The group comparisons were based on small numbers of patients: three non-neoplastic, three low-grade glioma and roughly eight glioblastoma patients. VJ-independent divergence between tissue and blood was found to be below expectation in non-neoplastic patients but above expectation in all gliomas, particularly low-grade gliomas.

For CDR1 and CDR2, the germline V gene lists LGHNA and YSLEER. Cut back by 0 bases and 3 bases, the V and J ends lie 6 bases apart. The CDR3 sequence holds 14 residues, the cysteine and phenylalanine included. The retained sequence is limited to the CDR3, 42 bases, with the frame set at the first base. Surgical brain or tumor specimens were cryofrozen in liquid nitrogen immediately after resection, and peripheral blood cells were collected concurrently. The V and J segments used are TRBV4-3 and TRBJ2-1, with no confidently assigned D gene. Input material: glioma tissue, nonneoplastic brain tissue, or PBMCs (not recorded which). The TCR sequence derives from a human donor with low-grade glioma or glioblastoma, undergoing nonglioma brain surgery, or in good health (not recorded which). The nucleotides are TGCGCCAGCAGCCAAGAAGTCAGCTACAATGAGCAGTTCTTC. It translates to CASSQEVSYNEQFF.